The TCR beta chain described here comes from a study of CD8 T cells in ankylosing spondylitis. Whole-study results and caveats: What seemed typical of ankylosing spondylitis blood was a TCR beta motif built from several highly homologous variants.

Researchers built TCR beta libraries using quantitative 5'-RACE with molecular barcodes. One entry per CDR3 protein results from TCRdb running MiXCR on the 5' RACE reads. The sample has just under 350,000 distinct CDR3 sequences, roughly 14% seen once; the top ten hold less than 1.1%. This clonotype was picked up many times. Its antigen is unidentified. This CDR3 spans 15 amino acids. With V trimmed by 4 bases and J by 3 bases, 5 bases remained unmatched. CDR1 SGHRS and CDR2 YFSETQ come from the germline V gene. This chain links TRBV5-1 with TRBJ2-1, with 9 nucleotides matching TRBD2. This clonotype was sampled from a male donor with ankylosing spondylitis or in good health (not recorded which). Input material: blood, either unsorted or a sorted T cell fraction (not recorded which). The CDR3 sequence: CASSPRLAVYNEQFF. CDR3 in DNA: TGCGCCAGCAGCCCCCGACTAGCGGTCTACAATGAGCAGTTCTTC. Full variable domain (rest looked up from reference TRBV5-1 and TRBJ2-1): KAGVTQTPRYLIKTRGQQVTLSCSPISGHRSVSWYQQTPGQGLQFLFEYFSETQRNKGNFPGRFSGRQFSNSRSEMNVSTLELGDSALYLCASSPRLAVYNEQFFGPGTRLTVL.